The present T cell receptor (beta chain) was sequenced within a study of blood T cell repertoires in COVID-19. The germline gives CDR1 LGHNA, CDR2 YNFKEQ. V shed 4 bases and J shed 2 bases, with 7 bases lying between them. CDR3 length equals 13 residues. The protocol was immunoSEQ multiplex PCR, while the TCRdb copy is restricted to in-frame clones and leaves out a portion. The sample contains about 74,000 clones, approximately 89% of which appear only once. About this clone: The sample holds other DNA sequences that translate to the same CDR3.

The sequenced sample was peripheral blood. The origin of this receptor is a woman aged 55-70 years with active COVID-19. The V call is TRBV4-2, the J call TRBJ2-3; D perhaps matches TRBD2 (5 bases). As DNA, the CDR3 is TGTGCCAGCAGCCTGACTACCACAGATACGCAGTATTTT. It specifies CASSLTTTDTQYF.